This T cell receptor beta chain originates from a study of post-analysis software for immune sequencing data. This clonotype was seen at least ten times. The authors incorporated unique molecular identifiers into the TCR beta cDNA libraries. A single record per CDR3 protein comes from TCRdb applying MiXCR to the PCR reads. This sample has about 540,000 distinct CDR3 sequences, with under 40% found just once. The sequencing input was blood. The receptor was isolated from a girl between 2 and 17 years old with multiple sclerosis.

In DNA, the CDR3 is TGCAGCTTTAAGGGGCAGGGTGACAATGAGCAGTTCTTC. Protein sequence: CSFKGQGDNEQFF. This chain connects TRBV29-1 to TRBJ2-1; maybe TRBD1 (5 bases). Trimming pared 8 bases from V and 5 bases from J, leaving 16 bases between. Germline V gene sequence: CDR1 SQVTM, CDR2 ANQGSEA. The CDR3 is 13 amino acids.